Given below is one TCR beta chain in context. The target of this receptor is not known. No qualities accompany the bases; no much larger clone lies one base away. The reads were generated on an Illumina HiSeq 2500. Quantitative 5'-RACE with molecular barcodes was the method used to prepare the TCR beta libraries. In the paper's pipeline: To identify disease-linked TCR variants, a new computational method was used, one built on a probabilistic model of VDJ rearrangement. TCRdb ran its own pipeline on the public reads, namely fastp trimming at Q25 and MiXCR clone calling, and kept in-frame beta chains. Identical CDR3 proteins give one entry, which carries the most common genes and DNA. The V and J calls were not made by the authors but by TCRdb's processing. The sample table shows 250,000 to 350,000 distinct CDR3 sequences, and around 21% are seen once. 3.5% of the sample comes from the top ten. This specimen belongs to a study of CD8 T cells in ankylosing spondylitis (dated by TCRdb to about 2017). For the study in its entirety: The study set out to find disease-linked TCR variants by profiling T cell receptor beta repertoires in ankylosing spondylitis patients and healthy donors. The full study cohort comprised 25 ankylosing spondylitis patients and 85 to 120 healthy donors. Peripheral blood samples were taken, and synovial fluid was additionally collected from ankylosing spondylitis patients. Points the paper makes about the study in general: The disease-linked clones were reported as significantly enriched in matched synovial fluid samples from ankylosing spondylitis patients. The disease-linked clones showed a CD8+ phenotype and occurred at relatively low frequencies in peripheral blood. Blood from ankylosing spondylitis patients appeared to be characterized by a TCR beta motif composed of several highly homologous amino acid variants. Some motif variants were previously reported in synovial fluid and blood of reactive arthritis patients, suggesting common disease-initiation mechanisms.

Including cysteine and phenylalanine, the CDR3 has 13 amino acids. The sequence is cut down to CDR3 DNA, 39 bases in frame from base 1. CDR1 is given as ENHRY and CDR2 as SYGVKD, both from the germline V gene. The TCR sequence derives from a female donor with ankylosing spondylitis or in good health (not recorded which). The rearrangement combines TRBV10-3 with TRBJ2-5; the D gene is possibly TRBD1, with 5 bases matching. The specimen sequenced was blood, either unsorted or a sorted T cell fraction (not recorded which). This receptor has the CDR3 CAATGAHQETQYF. The DNA sequence is given as TGTGCTGCGACTGGGGCCCACCAAGAGACCCAGTACTTC.